Listed below are T cell receptor beta chains from one sample, sequenced in a study of cytomegalovirus exposure and HLA in healthy donors. TCRdb's table, derived via immunoSEQ multiplex PCR, lists solely in-frame clones and lacks some. This table has roughly 82,000 clones, 93% appearing once. The material sequenced was PBMCs. The receptors shown here come from a young man in good health and CMV-seronegative. The CDR3 runs from the conserved cysteine through the conserved F or W. The order of the fields is V gene, clone size, D gene, J gene, CDR3 DNA, CDR3 protein. D genes are given only for firm matches. For some rows the clone size is stated as once, few or many, or as a class when expanded; others skip it.

TRBV7-9	once	NA	TRBJ2-7	TGTGCCAGCAGCCCCCGACTAGTATACGAGCAGTACTTC	CASSPRLVYEQYF
TRBV11-3	NA	TRBD2	TRBJ2-7	TGTGCCAGCAGCTTAGGACTAGCGGGATCCGAGCAGTACTTC	CASSLGLAGSEQYF
TRBV10-3	once	NA	TRBJ1-5	TGTGCCATCACGGCAGAGCGAGAAAAGCCCCAGCATTTT	CAITAEREKPQHF
TRBV27	NA	NA	TRBJ1-5	TGTGCCAGCAGTTTTCTGCGGCGGTTGGGGGGAGTGAATCAGCCCCAGCATTTT	CASSFLRRLGGVNQPQHF
TRBV7-2	NA	NA	TRBJ2-7	TGTGCCAGCAGCTTAGTGGGTTGGGGCGGAGCATTCTACGAGCAGTACTTC	CASSLVGWGGAFYEQYF
TRBV28	few	TRBD1	TRBJ2-1	TGTGCCAGCAGTTTCTCCACAGGACAGGGACGGAATGAGCAGTTCTTC	CASSFSTGQGRNEQFF
TRBV7-6	NA	TRBD1	TRBJ1-2	TGTGCCAGCAGCCCAAGACAGGGTCGCGGCTACACCTTC	CASSPRQGRGYTF
TRBV6-1	NA	TRBD1	TRBJ2-7	TGTGCCAGCAGTGAATTCCCGGGACAGGGCCACGAGCAGTACTTC	CASSEFPGQGHEQYF
TRBV19	NA	NA	TRBJ1-5	TGTGCCAGTAGTATTGGCGGGGCCAGCAATCAGCCCCAGCATTTT	CASSIGGASNQPQHF
TRBV5-6	NA	TRBD2	TRBJ2-5	TGTGCCAGCAGGCTACTATCTGGGACTAGTTGGGGAGAGACCCAGTACTTC	CASRLLSGTSWGETQYF
TRBV11-2	NA	TRBD1	TRBJ1-1	TGTGCCAGCAGCTTTACGTCGGGACAGGGTACTGAAGCTTTCTTT	CASSFTSGQGTEAFF
TRBV10-3	NA	TRBD2	TRBJ2-2	TGTGCCATCGGGACTAGCGGGGGAGGTCGTACCGGGGAGCTGTTTTTT	CAIGTSGGGRTGELFF
TRBV4-3	NA	NA	TRBJ2-1	TGCGCCAGCAGCCAAGGCATTTCAGACTACAATGAGCAGTTCTTC	CASSQGISDYNEQFF
TRBV19	NA	TRBD1	TRBJ2-7	TGTGCCAGTAGTCCGGGGACAGGGGGAAGGTACGAGCAGTACTTC	CASSPGTGGRYEQYF
TRBV11-2	NA	NA	TRBJ2-2	TGTGCCAGCAGCTTGGCACGCGCCGGGGTTTCCACCGGGGAGCTGTTTTTT	CASSLARAGVSTGELFF
TRBV25-1	medium-sized	NA	TRBJ1-1	TGTGCCAGCAGTGAGTTACAGTACGGGGACACTGAAGCTTTCTTT	CASSELQYGDTEAFF
TRBV7-9	NA	NA	TRBJ2-1	TGTGCCAGCAGCCCCACTAGCTACACCTACAATGAGCAGTTCTTC	CASSPTSYTYNEQFF
TRBV7-8	NA	TRBD1	TRBJ1-1	TGTGCCAGCAGCACCCAAGGGACAGGGAACACTGAAGCTTTCTTT	CASSTQGTGNTEAFF
TRBV23-1	NA	TRBD1	TRBJ2-7	TGCGCCAGCAGTCAATCGGGGACAGGGGGCTTCGGCTACGAGCAGTACTTC	CASSQSGTGGFGYEQYF
TRBV11-2	once	NA	TRBJ2-3	TGTGCCAGCAGCTTAAACGGGAACGGGATTTCTGGAGATACGCAGTATTTT	CASSLNGNGISGDTQYF
TRBV19	NA	NA	TRBJ2-6	TGTGCCAGTAGTGCCGCGCCGGGACTGAACTCTGGGGCCAACGTCCTGACTTTC	CASSAAPGLNSGANVLTF
TRBV6-5	few	TRBD1	TRBJ1-2	TGTGCCAGTACGGGGACAGGTCTAGGCTACACCTTC	CASTGTGLGYTF
TRBV2	NA	NA	TRBJ1-1	TGTGCCAGCAGGGGGGGCACTGAAGCTTTCTTT	CASRGGTEAFF
TRBV19	NA	NA	TRBJ1-5	TGTGCCAGTAGTATTCTGGACATCAATCAGCCCCAGCATTTT	CASSILDINQPQHF
TRBV15	NA	NA	TRBJ2-2	TGTGCCACCAGCGGACCCCCGGGGACTGGGATCACCGGGGAGCTGTTTTTT	CATSGPPGTGITGELFF
TRBV5-8	once	TRBD2	TRBJ2-7	TGTGCCGGACTTAAGACTAGCGTCTCCTACGAGCAGTACTTC	CAGLKTSVSYEQYF
TRBV12-5	few	NA	TRBJ2-7	TGTGCTAGTGGTTTGACCCAAAACATGTTCGAGCAGTACTTC	CASGLTQNMFEQYF
TRBV7-9	medium-sized	TRBD2	TRBJ2-3	TGTGCCAGCAGCTTAGGAGCGGGGGAAACAGATACGCAGTATTTT	CASSLGAGETDTQYF
TRBV11-3	NA	NA	TRBJ1-4	TGTGCCAGCAGCTGGACACTGGGTAGTGGTAATGAAAAACTGTTTTTT	CASSWTLGSGNEKLFF
TRBV5-4	NA	NA	TRBJ1-2	TGTGCCAGCAGCTTCTGGCAGGGCCTGGGCTACACCTTC	CASSFWQGLGYTF
TRBV4-2	once	TRBD2	TRBJ2-3	TGTGCCAGCAGCCAAAGGACTAGCGGGGGCGCAGATACGCAGTATTTT	CASSQRTSGGADTQYF
TRBV9	NA	NA	TRBJ2-2	TGTGCCAGCAGCGTAGGGGTAGACTACACCGGGGAGCTGTTTTTT	CASSVGVDYTGELFF